This entry features one T cell receptor (beta chain) sequence. CDR1 MNHNS and CDR2 SASEGT come from the germline V gene. This CDR3 contains 15 residues. V was clipped by 3 bases and J by 4 bases, with 15 bases between them. The data derive from a study of cytomegalovirus exposure and HLA in healthy donors. The PCR ran on 60 Vbeta and 13 Jbeta primers. Profiled with immunoSEQ multiplex PCR; TCRdb holds only in-frame clones, not every one. The sample has 150,000 to 200,000 clones, roughly 79% seen once. The chain recombines TRBV6-1 with TRBJ2-5, with D tentatively TRBD1 (5 bases). Sequencing was carried out using PBMCs. The receptor was derived from a middle-aged man in good health and CMV-seropositive. This chain's CDR3 is CASSEGTAGLETQYF. In DNA, the CDR3 is TGTGCCAGCAGTGAGGGAACGGCAGGGCTAGAGACCCAGTACTTC.